This T cell receptor (beta chain) is drawn from a study of blood T cell repertoires in COVID-19 (dated by TCRdb to the early 2020s). Notes on the research overall: The collaborator samples originated in the United States, Italy and Spain and spanned the acute and convalescent phases of COVID-19. Where available, HLA class I and class II types were taken from metadata supplied by the sample provider and were not determined by assay-based typing. Nearly every sample came with metadata listing a de-identified subject ID, COVID-19 status, age in years and sex. Samples came from the ongoing ImmuneRACE study (first 160 participants) plus 1,254 subjects from 6 global collaborators. The material from the prospective study consisted of cDNA or gDNA derived from T cells, B-cell-depleted T cells, or PBMCs. Subjects who had been exposed to COVID-19, were actively infected with it, or had recovered from it provided the deeply sampled blood TCRbeta repertoires that made up the dataset. The repertoires were released in a freely available public database intended as a resource for research on the immune response to SARS-CoV-2.

Another Seattle source contributed samples from volunteer blood donors who had recovered from COVID-19. Each collaborating institution followed its own protocols to collect whole blood in K2EDTA tubes. For TCRbeta analysis, collaborators shipped samples as frozen whole blood, isolated PBMCs, or DNA extracted from either of those sample types. TCRbeta CDR3 regions were amplified from genomic DNA by means of the immunoSEQ Assay, a bias-controlled multiplex PCR. Turning to the authors' computational methods: The number of nucleated cells in each sample was estimated by amplification of reference gene primers within the assay. To quantify the absolute abundance of each unique TCRbeta CDR3 rearrangement, sequence reads were collapsed and filtered. Productive Simpson clonality was computed per sample as the square root of Simpson's diversity index over productive rearrangements. Drawn from immuneACCESS, this table holds only the in-frame rearrangements with V and J called that TCRdb kept. Clones are partly lost; checked studies trace under half to an unresolved V gene and leave the rest unexplained. V and J calls and clone size are as listed in that table; D and trimming were resolved from the DNA. The sample profile shows 250,000 to 300,000 clones; less than 90% of them were found once. The ten largest clones capture 3.5% to 5.5% of the sample.

For this clone: Its antigen target is currently unknown. No much larger clonotype is one base removed from it; base qualities were not supplied.

Overall study outcomes, separate from this receptor: Clinical and demographic metadata were provided uncurated, with the amount varying by source and participant.

CDR1 and CDR2 are drawn from the germline V gene (reference sequence): MNHEY, SMNVEV. The CDR3 runs 14 residues from the cysteine to the phenylalanine. Left in the record is the CDR3 DNA by itself, 42 bases read in frame from the first base. For this chain, trimming is 4 bases at the V end and 5 bases at the J end, and the number of junction bases without a gene match is 6. This sequence uses TRBV27 and TRBJ2-5, with 8 junctional bases fitting TRBD1. Material for sequencing was peripheral blood. The clonotype was recovered from a man in his fifties or sixties who had recovered from COVID-19. The CDR3 corresponds to CASSWAGGLETQYF. The DNA reads TGTGCCAGCAGTTGGGCAGGGGGCCTGGAGACCCAGTACTTC.